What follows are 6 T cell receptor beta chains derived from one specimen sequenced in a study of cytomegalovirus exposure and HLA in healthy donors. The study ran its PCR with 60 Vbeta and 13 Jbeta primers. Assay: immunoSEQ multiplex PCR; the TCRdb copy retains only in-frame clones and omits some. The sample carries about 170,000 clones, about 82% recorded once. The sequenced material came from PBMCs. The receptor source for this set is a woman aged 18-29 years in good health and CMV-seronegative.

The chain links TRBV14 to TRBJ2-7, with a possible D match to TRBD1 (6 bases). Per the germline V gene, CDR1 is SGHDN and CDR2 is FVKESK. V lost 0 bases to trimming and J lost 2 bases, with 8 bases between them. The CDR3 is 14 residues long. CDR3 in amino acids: CASSQDRGTYEQYF. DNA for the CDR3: TGTGCCAGCAGCCAAGACAGGGGTACCTACGAGCAGTACTTC.

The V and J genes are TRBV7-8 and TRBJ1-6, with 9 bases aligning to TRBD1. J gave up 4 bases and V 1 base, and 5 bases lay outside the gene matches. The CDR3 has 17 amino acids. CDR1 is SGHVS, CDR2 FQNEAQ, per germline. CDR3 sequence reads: CASSLVSGTGYNSPLHF. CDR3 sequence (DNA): TGTGCCAGCAGCTTAGTGTCCGGGACAGGGTATAATTCACCCCTCCACTTT.

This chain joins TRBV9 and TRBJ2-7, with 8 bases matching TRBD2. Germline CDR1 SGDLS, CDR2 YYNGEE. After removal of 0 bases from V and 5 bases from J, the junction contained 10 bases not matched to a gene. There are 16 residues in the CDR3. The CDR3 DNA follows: TGTGCCAGCAGCGTAGGCCCGGGGGGGTTCAGGAACGAGCAGTACTTC. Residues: CASSVGPGGFRNEQYF.

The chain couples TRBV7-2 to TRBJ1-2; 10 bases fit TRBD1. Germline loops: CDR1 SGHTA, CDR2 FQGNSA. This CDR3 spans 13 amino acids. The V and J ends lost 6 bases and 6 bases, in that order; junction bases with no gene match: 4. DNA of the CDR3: TGTGCCAGCAGTTCCGGGACAGGGGATGGCTACACCTTC. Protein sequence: CASSSGTGDGYTF.

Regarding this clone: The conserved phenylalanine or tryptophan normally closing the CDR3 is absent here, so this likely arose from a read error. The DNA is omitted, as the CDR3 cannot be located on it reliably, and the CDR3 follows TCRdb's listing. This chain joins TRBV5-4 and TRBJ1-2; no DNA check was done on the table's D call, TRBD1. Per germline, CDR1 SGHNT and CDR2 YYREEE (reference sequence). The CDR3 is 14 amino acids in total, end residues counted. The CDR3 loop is CASSLVGQGAGRAL.

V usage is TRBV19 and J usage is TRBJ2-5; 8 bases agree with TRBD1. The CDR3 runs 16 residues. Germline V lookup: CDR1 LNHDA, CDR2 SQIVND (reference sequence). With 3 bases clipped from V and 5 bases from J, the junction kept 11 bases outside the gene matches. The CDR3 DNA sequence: TGTGCCAGTAGTATCTCTTGGACAGGGTTGGCGGAGACCCAGTACTTC. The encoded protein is CASSISWTGLAETQYF.